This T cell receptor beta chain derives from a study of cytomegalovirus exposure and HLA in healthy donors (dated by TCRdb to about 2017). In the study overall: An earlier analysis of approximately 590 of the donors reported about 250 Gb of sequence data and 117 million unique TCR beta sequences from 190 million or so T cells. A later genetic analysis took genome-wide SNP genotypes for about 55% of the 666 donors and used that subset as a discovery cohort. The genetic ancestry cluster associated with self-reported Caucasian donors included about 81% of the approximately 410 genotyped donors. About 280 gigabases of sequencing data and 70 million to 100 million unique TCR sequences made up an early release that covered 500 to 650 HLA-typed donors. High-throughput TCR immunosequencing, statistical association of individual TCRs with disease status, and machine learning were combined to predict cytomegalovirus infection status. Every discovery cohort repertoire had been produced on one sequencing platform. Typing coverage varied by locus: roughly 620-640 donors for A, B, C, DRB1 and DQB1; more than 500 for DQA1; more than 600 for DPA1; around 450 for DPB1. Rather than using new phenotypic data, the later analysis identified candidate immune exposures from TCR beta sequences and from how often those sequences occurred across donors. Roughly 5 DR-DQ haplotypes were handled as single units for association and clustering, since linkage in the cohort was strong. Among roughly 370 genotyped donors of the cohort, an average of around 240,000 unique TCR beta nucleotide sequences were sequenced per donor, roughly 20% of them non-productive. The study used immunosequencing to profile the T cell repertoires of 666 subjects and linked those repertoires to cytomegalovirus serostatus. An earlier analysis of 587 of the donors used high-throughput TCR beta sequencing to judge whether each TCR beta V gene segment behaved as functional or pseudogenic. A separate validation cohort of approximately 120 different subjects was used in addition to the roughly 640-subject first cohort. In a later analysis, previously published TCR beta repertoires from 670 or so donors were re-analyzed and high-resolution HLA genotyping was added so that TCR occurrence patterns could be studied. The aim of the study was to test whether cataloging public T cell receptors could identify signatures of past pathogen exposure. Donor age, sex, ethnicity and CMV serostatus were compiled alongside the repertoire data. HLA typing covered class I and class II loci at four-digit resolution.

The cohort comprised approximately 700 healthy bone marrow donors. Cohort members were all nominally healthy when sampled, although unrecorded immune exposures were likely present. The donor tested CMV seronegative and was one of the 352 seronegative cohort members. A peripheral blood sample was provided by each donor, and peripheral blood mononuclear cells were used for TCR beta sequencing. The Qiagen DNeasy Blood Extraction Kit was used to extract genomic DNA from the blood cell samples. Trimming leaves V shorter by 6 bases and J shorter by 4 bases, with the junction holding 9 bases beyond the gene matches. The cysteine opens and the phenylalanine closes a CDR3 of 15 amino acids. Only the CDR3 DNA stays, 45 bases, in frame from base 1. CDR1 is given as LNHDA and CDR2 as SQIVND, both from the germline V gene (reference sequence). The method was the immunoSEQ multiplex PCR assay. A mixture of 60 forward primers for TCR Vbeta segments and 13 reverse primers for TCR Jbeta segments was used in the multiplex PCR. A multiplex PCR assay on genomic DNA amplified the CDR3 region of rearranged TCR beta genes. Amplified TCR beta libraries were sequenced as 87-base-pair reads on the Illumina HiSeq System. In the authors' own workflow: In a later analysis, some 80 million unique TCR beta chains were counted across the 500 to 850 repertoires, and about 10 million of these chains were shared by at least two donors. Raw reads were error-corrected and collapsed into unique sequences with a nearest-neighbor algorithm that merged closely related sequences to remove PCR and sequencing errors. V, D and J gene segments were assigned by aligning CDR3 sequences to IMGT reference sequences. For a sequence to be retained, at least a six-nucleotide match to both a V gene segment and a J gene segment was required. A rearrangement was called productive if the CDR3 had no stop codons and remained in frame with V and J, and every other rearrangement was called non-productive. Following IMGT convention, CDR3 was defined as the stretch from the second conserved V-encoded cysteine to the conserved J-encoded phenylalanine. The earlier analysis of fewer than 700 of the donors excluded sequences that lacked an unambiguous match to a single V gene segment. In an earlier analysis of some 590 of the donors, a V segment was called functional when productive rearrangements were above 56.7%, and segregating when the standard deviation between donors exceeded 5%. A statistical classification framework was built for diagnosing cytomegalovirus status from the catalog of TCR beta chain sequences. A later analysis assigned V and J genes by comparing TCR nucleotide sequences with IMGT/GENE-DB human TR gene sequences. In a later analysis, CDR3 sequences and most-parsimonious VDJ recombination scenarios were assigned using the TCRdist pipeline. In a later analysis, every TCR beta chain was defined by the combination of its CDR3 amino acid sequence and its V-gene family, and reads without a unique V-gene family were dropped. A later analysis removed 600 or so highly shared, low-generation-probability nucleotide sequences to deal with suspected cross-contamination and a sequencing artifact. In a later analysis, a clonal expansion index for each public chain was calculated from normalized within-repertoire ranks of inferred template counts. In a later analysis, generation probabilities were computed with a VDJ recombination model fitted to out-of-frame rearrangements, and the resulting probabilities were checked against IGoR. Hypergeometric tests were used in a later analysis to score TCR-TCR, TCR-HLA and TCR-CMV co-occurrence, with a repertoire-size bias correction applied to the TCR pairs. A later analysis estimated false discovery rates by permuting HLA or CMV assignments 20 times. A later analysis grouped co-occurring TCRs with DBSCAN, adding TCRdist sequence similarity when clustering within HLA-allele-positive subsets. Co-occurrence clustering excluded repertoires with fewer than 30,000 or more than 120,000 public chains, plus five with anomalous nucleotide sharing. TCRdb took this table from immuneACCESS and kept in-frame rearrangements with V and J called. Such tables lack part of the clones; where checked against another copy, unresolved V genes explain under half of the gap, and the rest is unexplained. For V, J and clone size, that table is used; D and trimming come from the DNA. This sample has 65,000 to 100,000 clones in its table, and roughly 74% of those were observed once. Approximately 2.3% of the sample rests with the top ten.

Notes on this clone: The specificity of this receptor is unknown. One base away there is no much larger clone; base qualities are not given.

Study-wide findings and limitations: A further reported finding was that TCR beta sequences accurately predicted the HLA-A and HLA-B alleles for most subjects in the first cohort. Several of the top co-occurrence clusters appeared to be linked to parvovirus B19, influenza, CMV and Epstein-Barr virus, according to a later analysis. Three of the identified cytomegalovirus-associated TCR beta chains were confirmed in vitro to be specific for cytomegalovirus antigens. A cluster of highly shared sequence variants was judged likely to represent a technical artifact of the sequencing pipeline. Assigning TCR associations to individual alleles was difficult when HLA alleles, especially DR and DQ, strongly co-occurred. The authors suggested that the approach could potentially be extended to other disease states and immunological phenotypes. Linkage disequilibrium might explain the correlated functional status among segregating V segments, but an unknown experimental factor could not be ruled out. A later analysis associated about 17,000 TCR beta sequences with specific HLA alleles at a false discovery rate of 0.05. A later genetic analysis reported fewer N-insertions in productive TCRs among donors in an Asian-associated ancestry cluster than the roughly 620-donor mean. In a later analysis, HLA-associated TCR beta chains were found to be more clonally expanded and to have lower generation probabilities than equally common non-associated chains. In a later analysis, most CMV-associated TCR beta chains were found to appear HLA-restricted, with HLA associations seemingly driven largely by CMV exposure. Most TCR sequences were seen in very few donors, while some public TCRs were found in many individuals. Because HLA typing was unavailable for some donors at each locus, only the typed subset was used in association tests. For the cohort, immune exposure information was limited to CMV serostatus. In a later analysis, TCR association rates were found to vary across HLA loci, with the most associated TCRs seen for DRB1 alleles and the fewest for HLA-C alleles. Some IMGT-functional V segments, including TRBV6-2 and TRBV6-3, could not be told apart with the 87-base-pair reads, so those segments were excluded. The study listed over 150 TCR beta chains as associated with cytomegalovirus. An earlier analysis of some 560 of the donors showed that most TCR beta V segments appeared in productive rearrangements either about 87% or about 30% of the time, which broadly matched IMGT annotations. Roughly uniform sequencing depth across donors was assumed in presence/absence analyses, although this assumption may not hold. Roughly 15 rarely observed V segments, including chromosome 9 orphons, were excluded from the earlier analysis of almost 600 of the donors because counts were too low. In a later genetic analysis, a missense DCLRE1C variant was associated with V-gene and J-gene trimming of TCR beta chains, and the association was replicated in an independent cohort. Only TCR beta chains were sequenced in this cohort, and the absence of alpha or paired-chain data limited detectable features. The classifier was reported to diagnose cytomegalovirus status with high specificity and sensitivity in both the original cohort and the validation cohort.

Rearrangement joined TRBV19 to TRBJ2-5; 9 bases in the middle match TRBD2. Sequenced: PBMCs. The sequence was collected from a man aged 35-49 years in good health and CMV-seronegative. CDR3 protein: CASSGAGGYLETQYF. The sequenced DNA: TGTGCCAGTAGCGGAGCGGGAGGCTATCTAGAGACCCAGTACTTC.